The 19 T cell receptor beta chains given below trace back to one sample, sequenced in a study of OX40 agonist ivuxolimab in advanced cancers. Using immunoSEQ multiplex PCR, the repertoire was profiled, and TCRdb retains in-frame clones only, with some absent. This table has around 35,000 clones, about 87% appearing once. The input for sequencing was CD4+ or CD8+ T cells sorted from blood, taken in a trial of the OX40 agonist ivuxolimab. The receptors originated from an adult with an advanced solid tumor such as melanoma, head and neck, liver or kidney cancer.

This clone was observed a single time. At one end the junction does not follow the germline gene, possibly because of a read error. V gene TRBV15 combines with J gene TRBJ2-3; D unresolved. CDR1 and CDR2 (germline): LNHNV, YYDKDF (reference sequence). The CDR3 runs 14 residues. DNA for the CDR3: TGTGCCACCAGTCTCACCCAAAACGACCTACCAGTATTTTTT. Amino acid sequence: CATSLTQNDLPVFF. The variable domain in full, completed from reference TRBV15 and TRBJ2-3, reads DAMVIQNPRYQVTQFGKPVTLSCSQTLNHNVMYWYQQKSSQAPKLLFHYYDKDFNNEADTPDNFQSRRPNTSFCFLDIRSPGLGDTAMYLCATSLTQNDLPVFFGPGTRLTVL.

The rearrangement uses TRBV30 and TRBJ2-6; TRBD1 aligns across 8 bases. Germline V gives CDR1 GTSNPN, CDR2 SVGIG (reference sequence). This CDR3 region has 17 residues. Germline trimming cut 0 bases from V and 2 bases from J; bases unmatched to any gene: 6. CDR3 loop: CAWSVRTGLAGANVLTF. The CDR3 bases are TGTGCCTGGAGTGTTCGGACAGGGTTGGCTGGGGCCAACGTCCTGACTTTC.

This sequence joins TRBV6-6 and TRBJ2-5; D call uncertain. Trimming took off 2 bases at V and 5 bases at J, with 12 bases between the two ends. CDR1 and CDR2 (germline): MNHNY, SVGAGI (reference sequence). The CDR3 runs 14 residues. CDR3 nucleotide sequence: TGTGCCAGCAGTTACGGGGTGAAGAGGGAGACCCAGTACTTC. This encodes CASSYGVKRETQYF.

The rearrangement links TRBV7-8 to TRBJ2-4; tentatively, D is TRBD1 (8 bases). This CDR3 region has 16 residues. Trimming removed 4 bases at V and 0 bases at J, with 13 bases between. Germline V gene sequence: CDR1 SGHVS, CDR2 FQNEAQ. CDR3 region: CASSSHRGGAKNIQYF. In DNA form, the CDR3 reads TGTGCCAGCAGCTCCCACAGGGGGGGAGCCAAAAACATTCAGTACTTC.

The chain uses TRBV2 and TRBJ2-7; the D gene could be TRBD1 or TRBD2 (5 bases each). CDR1 and CDR2 (germline): SNHLY, FYNNEI. CDR3 length equals 12 residues. Trimming left V 4 bases short and J 4 bases short, with 8 bases between. The CDR3 sequence: CASSGDEYEQYF. CDR3 coding DNA: TGTGCCAGCAGTGGGGACGAATACGAGCAGTACTTC.

This clone was detected once. The gene calls are TRBV19 and TRBJ2-3, with D possibly matching TRBD2 (6 bases). The CDR3 has 14 residues. CDR1 and CDR2 from the germline V gene are LNHDA and SQIVND (reference sequence). The germline V and J ends were trimmed by 6 bases and 6 bases, with 16 bases remaining between them. This CDR3 reads CASSPRDSRDTQYF. CDR3 DNA: TGTGCCAGTAGCCCCAGGGACTCAAGGGATACGCAGTATTTT.

This chain connects TRBV19 to TRBJ1-2; a possible D gene is TRBD1 (6 bases). Germline V gene data show CDR1 as LNHDA and CDR2 as SQIVND (reference sequence). The CDR3 covers 12 residues. V lost 9 bases to trimming and J lost 4 bases, with 12 bases between them. The CDR3 region has the DNA TGTGCCAGCCTGACAGGAACCTATGGCTACACCTTC. The encoded protein is CASLTGTYGYTF.

V is TRBV6-5 and J is TRBJ2-5; the match to TRBD1 covers 7 bases. The V gene end was trimmed by 2 bases and the J gene end by 4 bases; junction bases not matched to a gene: 10. Germline-derived CDR1 and CDR2 are MNHEY and SVGAGI. This CDR3 is built from 16 residues. The CDR3 DNA sequence: TGTGCCAGCAGTTACGAGGGACAGTCTTCGGGAGAGACCCAGTACTTC. This encodes CASSYEGQSSGETQYF.

This chain uses TRBV9 with TRBJ1-6, with a possible D match to TRBD1 (6 bases). CDR3 length equals 14 residues. Germline lookup yields CDR1 SGDLS and CDR2 YYNGEE. Trimming pared 4 bases from V and 6 bases from J, leaving 11 bases between. This CDR3 reads CASSSQGFNSPLHF. The DNA for the CDR3 is TGTGCCAGCAGCTCACAGGGTTTTAATTCACCCCTCCACTTT.

Only one count was recorded for this clone. The chain uses TRBV6-5 and TRBJ2-1; 7 nucleotides agree with TRBD2. The junction had 7 bases not matched to a gene; V was cut back by 5 bases and J by 6 bases. CDR1 is MNHEY, CDR2 SVGAGI, per germline. The CDR3 runs to 14 residues. The CDR3 nucleotides are TGTGCCAGCAGTCTGCGCGGGAGAGTCAATGAGCAGTTCTTC. Encoded protein: CASSLRGRVNEQFF.

The chain has TRBV2 and TRBJ1-1, with D hard to call. Per germline, CDR1 SNHLY and CDR2 FYNNEI. The CDR3 covers 14 residues. Deletions cut 3 bases from V and 4 bases from J, with 12 bases between. The CDR3 reads CASSDRYSSTEAFF. The CDR3 DNA is TGTGCCAGCAGTGATCGGTACAGTAGCACTGAAGCTTTCTTT.

V is TRBV15 and J is TRBJ2-7; 10 bases agree with TRBD1. V lost 5 bases to trimming and J lost 2 bases; unmatched junction nucleotides: 6. Germline V gene lookup returns CDR1 LNHNV and CDR2 YYDKDF (reference sequence). The CDR3 has 15 amino acids. Here the CDR3 reads CATSGRTGGTYEQYF. In nucleotides, the CDR3 is TGTGCCACCAGCGGAAGGACAGGGGGGACCTACGAGCAGTACTTC. Using reference TRBV15 and TRBJ2-7 for the parts outside the CDR3, the full variable domain is DAMVIQNPRYQVTQFGKPVTLSCSQTLNHNVMYWYQQKSSQAPKLLFHYYDKDFNNEADTPDNFQSRRPNTSFCFLDIRSPGLGDTAMYLCATSGRTGGTYEQYFGPGTRLTVT.

This CDR3 is CASSLVAGVLPMQETQYF. DNA of the CDR3: TGCGCCAGCAGCTTGGTTGCGGGGGTTCTACCAATGCAAGAGACCCAGTACTTC. The chain carries TRBV5-1 and TRBJ2-5; 7 nucleotides line up with TRBD2. Trimming cost V 0 bases and J 2 bases; bases outside gene matches: 13. Germline V gives CDR1 SGHRS, CDR2 YFSETQ. The CDR3 contains 18 residues.

The chain couples TRBV19 to TRBJ1-2; 9 bases are a match to TRBD1. Germline CDR1 is LNHDA and CDR2 is SQIVND (reference sequence). J gave up 4 bases and V 9 bases, and 12 bases lay outside the gene matches. This CDR3 contains 15 residues. CDR3: CASLDRGNVGYGYTF. The DNA of the CDR3 is TGTGCCAGCTTGGACAGGGGTAATGTAGGCTATGGCTACACCTTC.

J is TRBJ2-7 and V is TRBV10-3; 8 bases line up with TRBD1. V lost 8 bases and J lost 6; bases outside the gene matches: 6. Germline CDR1 is ENHRY and CDR2 is SYGVKD. CDR3 size: 12 residues. Here the CDR3 reads CAIRQGTGEQYF. The CDR3 region has the DNA TGTGCCATCCGACAGGGGACGGGCGAGCAGTACTTC.

This chain uses TRBV7-8 with TRBJ2-7; maybe TRBD2 (6 bases). Trimming took 1 base from V and 6 from J, leaving 7 bases between them. The CDR3 is made up of 12 amino acids. CDR1 and CDR2 from the germline V gene are SGHVS and FQNEAQ. The CDR3 coding sequence is TGTGCCAGCAGCTTAGGGGGGGTCGAGCAGTACTTC. This codes for CASSLGGVEQYF. Full variable domain (rest looked up from reference TRBV7-8 and TRBJ2-7): GAGVSQSPRYKVAKRGQDVALRCDPISGHVSLFWYQQALGQGPEFLTYFQNEAQLDKSGLPSDRFFAERPEGSVSTLKIQRTQQEDSAVYLCASSLGGVEQYFGPGTRLTVT.

This clone was picked up one time. V gene TRBV27 combines with J gene TRBJ1-5; D may be TRBD1 (5 bases). V lost 0 bases and J lost 0, with 9 bases in between. The CDR3 sequence is 16 residues long. Per the germline V gene, CDR1 is MNHEY and CDR2 is SMNVEV (reference sequence). CDR3 region: CASSLSGLYSNQPQHF. As DNA, the CDR3 is TGTGCCAGCAGTTTATCGGGACTTTATAGCAATCAGCCCCAGCATTTT.

The chain couples TRBV5-1 to TRBJ2-2; 7 bases match TRBD1. This CDR3 region has 15 residues. Germline-derived CDR1 and CDR2 are SGHRS and YFSETQ. The trim removed 1 base at V and 9 bases at J, leaving 9 bases unmatched. This CDR3 is CASSLRSEGARELFF. The DNA of the CDR3 is TGCGCCAGCAGCTTGAGGAGCGAGGGGGCTCGGGAGCTGTTTTTT. The entire variable domain, with the rest obtained from reference TRBV5-1 and TRBJ2-2, is as follows: KAGVTQTPRYLIKTRGQQVTLSCSPISGHRSVSWYQQTPGQGLQFLFEYFSETQRNKGNFPGRFSGRQFSNSRSEMNVSTLELGDSALYLCASSLRSEGARELFFGEGSRLTVL.

A few counts support this clone. The chain couples TRBV18 to TRBJ1-4, with a possible D match to TRBD1 (6 bases). Between the trimmed V and J ends, which lost 0 bases and 10 bases, there was a span of 6 bases. The CDR3 runs 12 residues. Per the germline V gene, CDR1 is KGHSH and CDR2 is LQKENI. CDR3 loop: CASSPPQGKLFF. The CDR3 DNA reads as TGTGCCAGCTCACCACCACAGGGAAAACTGTTTTTT.